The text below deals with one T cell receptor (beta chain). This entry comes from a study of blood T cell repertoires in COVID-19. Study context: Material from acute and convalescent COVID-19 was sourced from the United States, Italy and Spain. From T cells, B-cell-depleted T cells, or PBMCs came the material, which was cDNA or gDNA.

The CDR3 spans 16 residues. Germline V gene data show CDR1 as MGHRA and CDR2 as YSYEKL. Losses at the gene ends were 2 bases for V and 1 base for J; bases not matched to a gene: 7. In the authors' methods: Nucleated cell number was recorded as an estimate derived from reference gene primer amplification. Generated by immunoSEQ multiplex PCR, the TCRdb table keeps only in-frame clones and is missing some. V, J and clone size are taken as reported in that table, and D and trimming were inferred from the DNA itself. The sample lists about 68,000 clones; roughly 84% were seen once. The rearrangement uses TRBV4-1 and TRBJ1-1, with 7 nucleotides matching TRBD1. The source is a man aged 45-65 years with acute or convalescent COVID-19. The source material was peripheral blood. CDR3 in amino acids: CASSQLTGTANTEAFF. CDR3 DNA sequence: TGCGCCAGCAGCCAACTAACCGGGACAGCGAACACTGAAGCTTTCTTT.